This is a list of T cell receptor beta chains from one sample in a study of T cells in Graves' hyperthyroidism and ophthalmopathy. TCRdb used MiXCR to reprocess the multiplex PCR reads, holding one entry per CDR3 protein. Here the sample spans roughly 570,000 distinct CDR3 sequences, more than 15% being singletons. The source material was blood. These receptors all come from a woman under 40 with Graves' hyperthyroidism. The CDR3 runs from the conserved cysteine through the conserved F or W. The order of the fields is clone size, CDR3 length, D gene, J gene, V gene, CDR3 DNA, CDR3 protein. A D gene is named only where the DNA matches it firmly. Not all rows give a size; the values are once, few, many and, for expanded clones, a class.

clone_size: few
cdr3_length: 11
d_call: TRBD1
j_call: TRBJ1-1
v_call: TRBV27
cdr3_nt: TGTGCCAGCAGTTCGGACAGGGGGGCTTTCTTT
cdr3_aa: CASSSDRGAFF

clone_size: few
cdr3_length: 14
d_call: NA
j_call: TRBJ1-1
v_call: TRBV28
cdr3_nt: TGTGCCAGCAGTTCCCGGGGGGGGAACACTGAAGCTTTCTTT
cdr3_aa: CASSSRGGNTEAFF

clone_size: few
cdr3_length: 16
d_call: TRBD1
j_call: TRBJ1-1
v_call: TRBV10-3
cdr3_nt: TGTGCCATCAGTGAGATCCCGGGACAGGGGGGAACTGAAGCTTTCTTT
cdr3_aa: CAISEIPGQGGTEAFF

clone_size: few
cdr3_length: 17
d_call: TRBD2
j_call: TRBJ2-1
v_call: TRBV10-1
cdr3_nt: TGCGCCAGCAGTGATTCGGGACTAGCGGCCTCCTACAATGAGCAGTTCTTC
cdr3_aa: CASSDSGLAASYNEQFF

clone_size: NA
cdr3_length: 16
d_call: TRBD2
j_call: TRBJ2-1
v_call: TRBV7-2
cdr3_nt: TGTGCCAGCAGCCAAGGTCGTAGCGGGAGAGTGGTTGAGCAGTTCTTC
cdr3_aa: CASSQGRSGRVVEQFF

clone_size: NA
cdr3_length: 14
d_call: NA
j_call: TRBJ2-3
v_call: TRBV7-9
cdr3_nt: TGTGCCAGCAGCCCAGGCCGCGTGACAGATACGCAGTATTTT
cdr3_aa: CASSPGRVTDTQYF

clone_size: few
cdr3_length: 15
d_call: NA
j_call: TRBJ1-5
v_call: TRBV6-1
cdr3_nt: TGTGCCAGCAGTGAATCTGACAGAGCAAATCAGCCCCAGCATTTT
cdr3_aa: CASSESDRANQPQHF

clone_size: NA
cdr3_length: 15
d_call: TRBD1
j_call: TRBJ2-7
v_call: TRBV30
cdr3_nt: TGTGCCTGGACTGCCGACAGGGGGCCTTTTCACGAGCAGTACTTC
cdr3_aa: CAWTADRGPFHEQYF

clone_size: NA
cdr3_length: 13
d_call: NA
j_call: TRBJ1-6
v_call: TRBV30
cdr3_nt: TGTGCCTGGAGTAACAGGGAAGACTCACCCCTCCACTTT
cdr3_aa: CAWSNREDSPLHF

clone_size: many
cdr3_length: 14
d_call: NA
j_call: TRBJ2-2
v_call: TRBV5-1
cdr3_nt: TGCGCCAGCAAACCTAGGACAGTTGCCGGGGAGCTGTTTTTT
cdr3_aa: CASKPRTVAGELFF